This TCR beta chain was profiled in a study of T-cell memory formation after mild COVID-19. Study-level information: Clusters of TCRs were largely donor specific. Findings and limits, study-wide: Shrinking CD4+ clones resided mostly in CM and EM, and CD8+ ones in EMRA.

The junction had 7 bases not matched to a gene; V was cut back by 4 bases and J by 1 base. The germline CDR1 and CDR2 sequences are SGHRS and YFSETQ. This CDR3 contains 15 residues. Details on this clonotype: Its antigen remains unidentified.

TCRdb independently ran MiXCR on the 5' RACE reads; one entry per CDR3 protein. The sample yields 300,000 to 400,000 distinct CDR3 sequences, 10% to 15% seen once. This rearrangement joins TRBV5-1 to TRBJ2-5; TRBD2 aligns across 7 bases. The sequence derives from a man aged 18 to 29 who had mild COVID-19 (a few samples of this study predate the infection). Cell type and time point are not known. Sequenced input: PBMCs or a T cell subset sorted from them (not recorded which). The CDR3 DNA follows: TGCGCCAGCAGCCCCGGGAGGCCAGCCCAAGAGACCCAGTACTTC. Amino acid sequence: CASSPGRPAQETQYF.